This TCR beta chain was sequenced for a study of T-cell memory formation after mild COVID-19. The CDR3 spans 16 residues. Germline-derived CDR1 and CDR2 are KGHDR and SFDVKD. Germline trimming cut 9 bases from V and 2 bases from J; bases unmatched to any gene: 11. With constant-segment primers, 5'RACE yielded cDNA libraries of TCR alpha and TCR beta that carried sample barcodes and UMIs. Each CDR3 protein gets one entry after TCRdb re-called the 5' RACE reads with MiXCR. The profile shows 580,000 or so distinct CDR3 sequences, 15% to 20% of them singletons. The chain employs TRBV24-1 and TRBJ1-5, with 8 nucleotides matching TRBD1. Sequenced material: PBMCs or a T cell subset sorted from them (not recorded which). This TCR derives from an adult woman who had mild COVID-19 (a few samples of this study predate the infection). Cell type and time point are not known. In DNA, the CDR3 is TGTGCCACCCTACCGAGGGACAGGAGTGGCAATCAGCCCCAGCATTTT. It is translated as CATLPRDRSGNQPQHF.